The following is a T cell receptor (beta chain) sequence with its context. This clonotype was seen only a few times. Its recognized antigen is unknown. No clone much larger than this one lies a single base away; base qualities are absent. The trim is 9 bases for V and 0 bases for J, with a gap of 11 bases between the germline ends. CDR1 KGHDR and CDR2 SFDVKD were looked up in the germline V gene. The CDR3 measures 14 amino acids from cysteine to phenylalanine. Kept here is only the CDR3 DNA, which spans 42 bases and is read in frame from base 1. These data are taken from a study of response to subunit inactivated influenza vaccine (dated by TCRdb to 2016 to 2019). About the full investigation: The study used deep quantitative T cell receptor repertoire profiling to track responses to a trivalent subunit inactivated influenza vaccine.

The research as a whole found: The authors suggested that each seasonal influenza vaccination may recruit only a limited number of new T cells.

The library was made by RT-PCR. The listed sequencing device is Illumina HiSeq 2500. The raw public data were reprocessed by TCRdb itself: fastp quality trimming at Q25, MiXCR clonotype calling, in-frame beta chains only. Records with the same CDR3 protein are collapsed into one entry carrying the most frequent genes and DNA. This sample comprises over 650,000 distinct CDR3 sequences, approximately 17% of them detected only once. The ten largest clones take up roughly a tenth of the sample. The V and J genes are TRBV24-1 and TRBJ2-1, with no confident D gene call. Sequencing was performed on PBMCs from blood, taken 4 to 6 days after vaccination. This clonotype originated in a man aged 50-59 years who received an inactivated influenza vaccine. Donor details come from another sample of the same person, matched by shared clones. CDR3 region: CATGPTSSYNEQFF. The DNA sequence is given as TGTGCCACCGGACCGACGAGCTCCTACAATGAGCAGTTCTTC.